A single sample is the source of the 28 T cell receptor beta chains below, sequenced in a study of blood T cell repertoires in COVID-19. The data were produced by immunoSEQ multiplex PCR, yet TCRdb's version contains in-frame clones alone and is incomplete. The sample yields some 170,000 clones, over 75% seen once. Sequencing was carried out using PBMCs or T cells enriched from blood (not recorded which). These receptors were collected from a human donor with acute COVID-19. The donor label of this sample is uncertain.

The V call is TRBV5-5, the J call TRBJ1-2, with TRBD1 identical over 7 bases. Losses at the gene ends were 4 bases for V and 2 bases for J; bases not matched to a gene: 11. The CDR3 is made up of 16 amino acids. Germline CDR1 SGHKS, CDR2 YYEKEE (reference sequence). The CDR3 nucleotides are TGTGCCAGCAGCCCGAATACAGGGGATGCGAACTATGGCTACACCTTC. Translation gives CASSPNTGDANYGYTF.

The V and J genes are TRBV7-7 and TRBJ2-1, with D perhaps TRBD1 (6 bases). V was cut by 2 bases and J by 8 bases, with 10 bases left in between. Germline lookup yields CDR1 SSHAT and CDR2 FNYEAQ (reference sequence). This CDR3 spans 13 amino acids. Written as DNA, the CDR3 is TGTGCCAGCAGCTTAAAGGGGGTCGATGAGCAGTTCTTC. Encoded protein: CASSLKGVDEQFF.

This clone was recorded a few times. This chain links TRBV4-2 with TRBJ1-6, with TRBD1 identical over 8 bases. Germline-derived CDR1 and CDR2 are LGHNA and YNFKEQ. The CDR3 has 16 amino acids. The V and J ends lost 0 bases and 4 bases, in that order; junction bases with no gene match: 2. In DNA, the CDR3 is TGTGCCAGCAGCCAAGATAGGGACAGGTATAATTCACCCCTCCACTTT. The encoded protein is CASSQDRDRYNSPLHF.

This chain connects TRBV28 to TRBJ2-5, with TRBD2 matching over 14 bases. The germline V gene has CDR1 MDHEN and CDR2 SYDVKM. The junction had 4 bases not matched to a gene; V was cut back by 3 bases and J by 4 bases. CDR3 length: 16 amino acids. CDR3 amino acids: CASSFIGTSGGETQYF. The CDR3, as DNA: TGTGCCAGCAGTTTCATCGGGACTAGCGGGGGAGAGACCCAGTACTTC.

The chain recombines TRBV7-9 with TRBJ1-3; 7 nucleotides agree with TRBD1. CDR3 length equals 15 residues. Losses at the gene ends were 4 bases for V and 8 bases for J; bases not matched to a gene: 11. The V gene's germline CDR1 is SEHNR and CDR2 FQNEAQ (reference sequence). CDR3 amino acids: CASSSFQGVRDTIYF. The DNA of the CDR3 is TGTGCCAGCAGCTCCTTTCAGGGGGTCCGGGACACCATATATTTT. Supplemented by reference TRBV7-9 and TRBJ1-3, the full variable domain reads DTGVSQNPRHKITKRGQNVTFRCDPISEHNRLYWYRQTLGQGPEFLTYFQNEAQLEKSRLLSDRFSAERPKGSFSTLEIQRTEQGDSAMYLCASSSFQGVRDTIYFGEGSWLTVV.

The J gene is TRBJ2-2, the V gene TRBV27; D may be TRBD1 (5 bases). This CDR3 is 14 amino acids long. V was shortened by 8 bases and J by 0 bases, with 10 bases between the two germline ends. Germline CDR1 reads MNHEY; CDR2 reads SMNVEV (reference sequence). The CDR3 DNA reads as TGTGCCAGCGCAGAAGGGGCGAACACCGGGGAGCTGTTTTTT. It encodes CASAEGANTGELFF.

The CDR3 loop reads CATSDLARTSTDTQYF. As DNA, the CDR3 is TGTGCCACCAGTGATTTGGCTCGGACTAGCACAGATACGCAGTATTTT. The chain joins TRBV24-1 to TRBJ2-3; D might be TRBD2 (5 bases). Germline V gene sequence: CDR1 KGHDR, CDR2 SFDVKD. The CDR3 length is 16 residues. V lost 0 bases to trimming and J lost 0 bases, with 9 bases between them.

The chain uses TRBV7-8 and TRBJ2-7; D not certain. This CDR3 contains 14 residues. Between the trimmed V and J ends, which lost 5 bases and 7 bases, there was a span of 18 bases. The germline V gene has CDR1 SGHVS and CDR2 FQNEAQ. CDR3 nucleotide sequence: TGTGCCAGCAGCCAGGAGCGTTATCTACGGGAGCAGTACTTC. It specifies CASSQERYLREQYF. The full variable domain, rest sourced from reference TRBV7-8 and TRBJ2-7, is GAGVSQSPRYKVAKRGQDVALRCDPISGHVSLFWYQQALGQGPEFLTYFQNEAQLDKSGLPSDRFFAERPEGSVSTLKIQRTQQEDSAVYLCASSQERYLREQYFGPGTRLTVT.

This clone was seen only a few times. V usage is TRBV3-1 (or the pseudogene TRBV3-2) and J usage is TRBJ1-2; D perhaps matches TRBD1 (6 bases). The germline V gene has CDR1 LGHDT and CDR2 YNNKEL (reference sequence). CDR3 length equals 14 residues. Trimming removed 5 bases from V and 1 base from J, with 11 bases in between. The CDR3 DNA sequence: TGTGCCAGCAGCACAGGGTTTGGTAACTATGGCTACACCTTC. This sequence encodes CASSTGFGNYGYTF.

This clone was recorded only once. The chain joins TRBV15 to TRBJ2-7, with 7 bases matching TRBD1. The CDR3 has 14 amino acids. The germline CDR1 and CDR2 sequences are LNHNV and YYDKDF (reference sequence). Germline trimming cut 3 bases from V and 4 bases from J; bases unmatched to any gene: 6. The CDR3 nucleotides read TGTGCCACCAGCAGCCCTCGGACAGGTTACGAGCAGTACTTC. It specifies CATSSPRTGYEQYF.

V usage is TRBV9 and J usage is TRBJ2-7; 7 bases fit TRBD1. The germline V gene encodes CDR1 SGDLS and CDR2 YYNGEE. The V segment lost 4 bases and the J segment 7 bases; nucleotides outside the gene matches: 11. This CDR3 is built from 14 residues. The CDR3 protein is CASSPRRDSGEQYF. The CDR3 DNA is TGTGCCAGCAGCCCACGCCGGGACAGTGGGGAGCAGTACTTC.

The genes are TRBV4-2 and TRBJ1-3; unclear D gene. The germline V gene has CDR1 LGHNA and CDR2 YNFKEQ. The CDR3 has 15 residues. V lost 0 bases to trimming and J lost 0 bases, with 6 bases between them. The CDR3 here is CASSQEQFSGNTIYF. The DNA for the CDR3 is TGTGCCAGCAGCCAAGAGCAGTTCTCTGGAAACACCATATATTTT.

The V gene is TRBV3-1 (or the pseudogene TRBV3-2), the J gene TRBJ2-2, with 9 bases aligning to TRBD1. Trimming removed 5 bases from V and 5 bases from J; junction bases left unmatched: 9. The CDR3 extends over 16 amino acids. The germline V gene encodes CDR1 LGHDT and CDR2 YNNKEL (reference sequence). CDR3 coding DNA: TGTGCCAGCAGCACCCGGGACAGGGTGAGAACCGGGGAGCTGTTTTTT. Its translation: CASSTRDRVRTGELFF.

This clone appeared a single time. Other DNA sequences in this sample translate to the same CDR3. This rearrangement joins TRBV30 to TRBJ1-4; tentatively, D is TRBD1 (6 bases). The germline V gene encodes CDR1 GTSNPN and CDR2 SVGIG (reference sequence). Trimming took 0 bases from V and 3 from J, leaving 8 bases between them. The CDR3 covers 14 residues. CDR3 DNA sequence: TGTGCCTGGAGTGTCGAGGGGGCTAATGAAAAACTGTTTTTT. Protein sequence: CAWSVEGANEKLFF.

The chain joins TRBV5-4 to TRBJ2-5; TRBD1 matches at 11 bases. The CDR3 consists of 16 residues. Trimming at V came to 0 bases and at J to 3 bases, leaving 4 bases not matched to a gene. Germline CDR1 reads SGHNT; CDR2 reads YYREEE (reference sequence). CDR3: CASSLAGQGAKETQYF. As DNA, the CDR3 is TGTGCCAGCAGCTTGGCTGGACAGGGGGCAAAAGAGACCCAGTACTTC.

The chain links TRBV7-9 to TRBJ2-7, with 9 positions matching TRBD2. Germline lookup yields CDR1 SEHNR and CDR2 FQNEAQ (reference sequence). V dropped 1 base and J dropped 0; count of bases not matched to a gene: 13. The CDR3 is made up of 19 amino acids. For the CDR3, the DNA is TGTGCCAGCAGCTTAGTAGGGCGGCTAGCGGGGTTTAGCTCCTACGAGCAGTACTTC. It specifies CASSLVGRLAGFSSYEQYF.

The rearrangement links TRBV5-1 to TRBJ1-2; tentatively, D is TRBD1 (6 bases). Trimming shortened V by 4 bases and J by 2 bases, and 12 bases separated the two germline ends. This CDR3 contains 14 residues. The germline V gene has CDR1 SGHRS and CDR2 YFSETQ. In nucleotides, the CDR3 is TGCGCCAGCAGCACGACAGGACTGAACTATGGCTACACCTTC. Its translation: CASSTTGLNYGYTF.

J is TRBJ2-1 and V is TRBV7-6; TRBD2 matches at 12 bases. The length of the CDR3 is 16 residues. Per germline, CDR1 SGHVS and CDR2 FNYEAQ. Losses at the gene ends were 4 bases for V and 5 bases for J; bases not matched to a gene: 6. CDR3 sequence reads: CASSSLAGGPHNEQFF. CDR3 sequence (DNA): TGTGCCAGCAGCTCCCTAGCGGGGGGGCCCCACAATGAGCAGTTCTTC.

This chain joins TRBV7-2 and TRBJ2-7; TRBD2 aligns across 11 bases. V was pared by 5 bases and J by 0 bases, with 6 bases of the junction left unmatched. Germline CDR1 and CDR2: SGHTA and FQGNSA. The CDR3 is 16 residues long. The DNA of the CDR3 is TGTGCCAGCAGCCCCTCTAGCGGGGGGACCTCCTACGAGCAGTACTTC. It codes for CASSPSSGGTSYEQYF.

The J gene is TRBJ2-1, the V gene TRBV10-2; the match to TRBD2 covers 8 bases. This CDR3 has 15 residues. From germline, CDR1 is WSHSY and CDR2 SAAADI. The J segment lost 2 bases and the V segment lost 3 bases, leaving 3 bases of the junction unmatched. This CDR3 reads CASSDYGGAYNEQFF. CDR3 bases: TGCGCCAGCAGTGATTACGGGGGGGCCTACAATGAGCAGTTCTTC.

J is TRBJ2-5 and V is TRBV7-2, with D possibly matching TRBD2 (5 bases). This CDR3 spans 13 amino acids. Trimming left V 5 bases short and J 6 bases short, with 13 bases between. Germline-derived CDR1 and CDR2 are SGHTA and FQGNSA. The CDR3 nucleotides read TGTGCCAGCAGCACCCCTAGCCTCCAGACCCAGTACTTC. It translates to CASSTPSLQTQYF.

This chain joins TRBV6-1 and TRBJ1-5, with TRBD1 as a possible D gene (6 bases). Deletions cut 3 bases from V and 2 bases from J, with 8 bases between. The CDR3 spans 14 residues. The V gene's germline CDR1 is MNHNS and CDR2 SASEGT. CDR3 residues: CASSERTGNQPQHF. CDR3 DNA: TGTGCCAGCAGTGAGAGGACAGGCAATCAGCCCCAGCATTTT.

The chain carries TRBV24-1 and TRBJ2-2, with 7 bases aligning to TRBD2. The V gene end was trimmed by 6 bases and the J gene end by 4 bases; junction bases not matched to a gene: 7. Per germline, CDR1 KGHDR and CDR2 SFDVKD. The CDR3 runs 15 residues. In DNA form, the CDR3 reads TGTGCCACCAGTTTCCCCGGGGAGGGCACCGGGGAGCTGTTTTTT. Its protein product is CATSFPGEGTGELFF.

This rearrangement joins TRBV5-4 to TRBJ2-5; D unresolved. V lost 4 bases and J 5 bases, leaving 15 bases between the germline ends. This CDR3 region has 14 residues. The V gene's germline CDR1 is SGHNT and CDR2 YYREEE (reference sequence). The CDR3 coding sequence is TGTGCCAGCAGCATCCCTGGGCCCCTGGAGACCCAGTACTTC. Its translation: CASSIPGPLETQYF.

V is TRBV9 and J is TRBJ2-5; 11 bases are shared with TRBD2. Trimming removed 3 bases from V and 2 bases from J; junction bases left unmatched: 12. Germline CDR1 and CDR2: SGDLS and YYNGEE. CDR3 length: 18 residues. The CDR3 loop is CASSAGTSGGSFQETQYF. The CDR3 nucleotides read TGTGCCAGCAGCGCTGGAACTAGCGGGGGATCCTTTCAAGAGACCCAGTACTTC.

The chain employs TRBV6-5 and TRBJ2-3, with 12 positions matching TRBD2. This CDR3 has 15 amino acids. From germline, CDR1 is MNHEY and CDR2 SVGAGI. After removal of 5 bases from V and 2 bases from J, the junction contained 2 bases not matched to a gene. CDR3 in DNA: TGTGCCAGCAGTCTAGCGGGGGGGATCACAGATACGCAGTATTTT. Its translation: CASSLAGGITDTQYF.

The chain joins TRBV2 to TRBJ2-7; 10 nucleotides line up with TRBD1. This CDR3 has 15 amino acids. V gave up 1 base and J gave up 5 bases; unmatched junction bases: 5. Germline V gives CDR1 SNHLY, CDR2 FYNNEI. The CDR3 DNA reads TGTGCCAGCAGTGAAGGGGGACAGGGGTCCCACGAGCAGTACTTC. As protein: CASSEGGQGSHEQYF.

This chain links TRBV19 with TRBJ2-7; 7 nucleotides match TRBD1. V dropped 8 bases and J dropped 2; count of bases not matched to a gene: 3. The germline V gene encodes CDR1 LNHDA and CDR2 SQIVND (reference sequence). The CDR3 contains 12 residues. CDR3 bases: TGTGCCAGTGCAGGGGGACCCTACGAGCAGTACTTC. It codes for CASAGGPYEQYF.